The T cell receptor (beta chain) under discussion was sequenced for a study of beta chain features in type 1 diabetes. Study outcomes and limitations: Fewer insertions but more deletions were seen at VDJ junctions in type 1 diabetes patients. Moderate but significant shortening of TCRB CDR3s was recorded in all four CD4+ subsets from Type 1 diabetes patients.

Reverse transcribing all isolated RNA meant expressed TCRB transcripts were sequenced. TCRdb keeps only in-frame clones here, not all; method: immunoSEQ multiplex PCR. The repertoire holds roughly 610,000 clones, with about a sixth as singletons. CDR1 is ENHRY, CDR2 SYGVKD, per germline. V lost 0 bases, J lost 1 base, and 4 bases stayed unmatched. CDR3 length: 16 amino acids. With respect to this clone: The antigen is unknown.

The sequence was obtained from a man younger than 30 in good health. Sequencing input: naive CD4+ T cells from blood. The rearrangement uses TRBV10-3 and TRBJ2-3; 7 nucleotides align to TRBD2. For the CDR3, the DNA is TGTGCCATCAGTGAGTCTCGAAGCGGGGGCACAGATACGCAGTATTTT. Translation gives CAISESRSGGTDTQYF.